This T cell receptor beta chain appears in the sequencing data of a study of blood T cells in healthy people across ages. This clonotype was observed a few times. Looked up from germline, CDR1 is SNHLY and CDR2 is FYNNEI. V gave up 8 bases and J gave up 0 bases, with 10 bases separating them. This CDR3 region has 14 residues. The use of a sample-barcoded 5' primer and a J-beta primer mix characterized a second PCR of 7 to 11 cycles. Each CDR3 protein is one row after TCRdb ran MiXCR on the 5' RACE reads. The sample records approximately 2,000,000 distinct CDR3 sequences, approximately 40% being singletons.

The sequence was collected from a human donor in good health. V usage is TRBV2 and J usage is TRBJ1-4, with D uncertain. Sequencing was done on a sample of blood. In DNA, the CDR3 is TGTGCCAGCGGGCGATCTTCAACTAATGAAAAACTGTTTTTT. Translating it yields CASGRSSTNEKLFF.